This T cell receptor (beta chain) stems from a study of blood T cell repertoires in COVID-19 (TCRdb year 2020). For the study in its entirety: Collaborator samples came from the United States, Italy and Spain and covered acute and convalescent phases of COVID-19. Subjects who had been exposed to COVID-19, were actively infected with it, or had recovered from it provided the deeply sampled blood TCRbeta repertoires that made up the dataset. The samples were drawn from two sources: the first 160 participants of the ongoing ImmuneRACE study, and over 950 subjects contributed by 6 global collaborators. The material from the prospective study consisted of cDNA or gDNA derived from T cells, B-cell-depleted T cells, or PBMCs. HLA class I and class II types, where available, came from metadata supplied by the sample provider rather than from assay-based typing. The repertoires were released in a freely available public database intended as a resource for research on the immune response to SARS-CoV-2. Sample metadata almost always included a de-identified subject ID, COVID-19 status, age in years and sex.

V sheds 0 bases and J sheds 0 bases, leaving 9 bases between their ends. The germline V gene supplies CDR1 MNHEY and CDR2 SVGAGI. From the cysteine up to the phenylalanine, the CDR3 has a length of 16 residues. The read is trimmed to its CDR3 DNA, 48 bases read in frame from base 1. Comments on this clone: This clone's antigen is unknown. No base quality information exists; no much larger clone differs at one position.

The immunoSEQ Assay, a bias-controlled multiplex PCR, was used to amplify TCRbeta CDR3 regions from genomic DNA. Regarding the original processing steps: The number of nucleated cells in each sample was estimated by amplification of reference gene primers within the assay. To quantify the absolute abundance of each unique TCRbeta CDR3 rearrangement, sequence reads were collapsed and filtered. For each sample, productive Simpson clonality was calculated as the square root of Simpson's diversity index over productive rearrangements. TCRdb provides this immuneACCESS table in a form limited to in-frame rearrangements. Some clones are lacking; in checked studies, under half of them reflect an unresolved V gene, and why the rest are absent is not known. The V and J calls and the clone size are those of that table, but D and trimming were determined from the DNA. Recorded for this sample are some 240,000 clones; around nine tenths of them occurred a single time. The biggest ten clones account for around 6% of the sample.

Samples from volunteer blood donors who had recovered from COVID-19 were contributed by a second Seattle source. The collaborating institutions used their own protocols to collect whole blood in K2EDTA tubes. For TCRbeta analysis, collaborator samples were shipped as frozen whole blood, as isolated PBMCs, or as DNA extracted from either sample type. On the study overall, not on this receptor specifically: Clinical and demographic metadata were provided uncurated, with the amount varying by source and participant.

This receptor chain uses TRBV6-5 and TRBJ2-1; the D gene is perhaps TRBD2, from 5 matching bases. Sequencing was performed on peripheral blood. The TCR originated in a man between 60 and 75 years old who had recovered from COVID-19. The CDR3 sequence is CASSYSGSRSYNEQFF. DNA sequence: TGTGCCAGCAGTTACTCGGGGAGTCGCTCCTACAATGAGCAGTTCTTC.